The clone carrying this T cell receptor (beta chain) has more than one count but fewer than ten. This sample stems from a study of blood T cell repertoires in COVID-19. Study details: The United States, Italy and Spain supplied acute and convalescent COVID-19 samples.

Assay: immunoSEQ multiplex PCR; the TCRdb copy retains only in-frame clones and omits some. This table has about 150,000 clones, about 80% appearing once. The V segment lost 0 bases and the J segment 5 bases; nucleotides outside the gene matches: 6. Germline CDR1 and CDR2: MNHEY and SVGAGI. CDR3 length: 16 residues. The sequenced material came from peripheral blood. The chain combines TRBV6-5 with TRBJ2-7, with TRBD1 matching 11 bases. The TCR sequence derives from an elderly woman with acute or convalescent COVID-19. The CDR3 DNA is TGTGCCAGCAGTTACTCGGTTGGACAGGGGGCCCACGAGCAGTACTTC. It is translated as CASSYSVGQGAHEQYF.